This T cell receptor (beta chain) derives from a study of cytomegalovirus exposure and HLA in healthy donors (dated by TCRdb to about 2017). Some background on the complete study: An earlier analysis of about 560 of the donors reported roughly 300 Gb of sequence data and 95 million to 140 million unique TCR beta sequences obtained from 180 million or so T cells. Every discovery cohort repertoire had been produced on one sequencing platform. An earlier analysis of around 640 of the donors used high-throughput TCR beta sequencing to judge whether each TCR beta V gene segment behaved as functional or pseudogenic. The study combined high-throughput TCR immunosequencing, statistical association of individual TCRs with disease status, and machine learning to predict cytomegalovirus infection status. A later analysis re-analyzed previously published TCR beta repertoires from approximately 670 donors and added high-resolution HLA genotyping to study TCR occurrence patterns. An early release covering roughly 580 HLA-typed donors comprised about 300 gigabases of sequencing data and approximately 85 million unique TCR sequences. Among almost 400 genotyped donors of the cohort, an average of about 240,000 unique TCR beta nucleotide sequences were sequenced per donor, roughly a sixth of them non-productive. The T cell repertoires of 670 or so subjects were profiled by immunosequencing and related to cytomegalovirus serostatus. Besides the first cohort of roughly 700 subjects, a separate validation cohort made up of 120 different subjects was used. Rather than drawing on any new phenotypic data, the later analysis identified candidate immune exposures from TCR beta sequences and the way those sequences occurred across donors. Donor age, sex, ethnicity and CMV serostatus were compiled alongside the repertoire data. A few DR-DQ haplotypes were treated as single units for association and clustering because of strong linkage in the cohort. Typing coverage differed by locus: A, B, C, DRB1 and DQB1 were typed in about 629-640 donors, DQA1 in 500 to 550, DPA1 in over 600, and DPB1 in just under 490. A later genetic analysis took genome-wide SNP genotypes for about 65% of the roughly 670 donors and used that subset as a discovery cohort. Of the 300 to 450 genotyped donors, roughly 80% were placed in the genetic ancestry cluster associated with self-reported Caucasian donors. HLA typing covered class I and class II loci at four-digit resolution. The aim of the study was to test whether cataloging public T cell receptors could identify signatures of past pathogen exposure.

After removal of 4 bases from V and 9 bases from J, the junction retains 3 bases not matched to a gene. CDR1 and CDR2 (SEHNR, FQNEAQ) derive from the germline V gene (reference sequence). From the cysteine through the phenylalanine, the CDR3 covers 12 amino acids. The read is trimmed to its CDR3 DNA, 36 bases read in frame from base 1. The full study reports these points: In a later analysis, HLA-associated TCR beta chains were found to be more clonally expanded and to have lower generation probabilities than equally common non-associated chains. A further reported finding was that TCR beta sequences accurately predicted the HLA-A and HLA-B alleles for most subjects in the first cohort. Across donors, most TCR sequences were observed very rarely, whereas some public TCRs were present in many individuals. The earlier analysis of approximately 560 of the donors excluded roughly 17 rarely observed V segments, including chromosome 9 orphons, because counts were too low. Linkage disequilibrium might explain the correlated functional status among segregating V segments, but an unknown experimental factor could not be excluded. The sequencing pipeline was judged likely to have produced a cluster of highly shared sequence variants as a technical artifact. Some IMGT-functional V segments, including TRBV6-2 and TRBV6-3, could not be told apart with the 87-base-pair reads, so those segments were excluded. When HLA alleles, especially DR and DQ, strongly co-occurred, attributing TCR associations to individual alleles was difficult. A later analysis found that TCR association rates varied across HLA loci, with DRB1 alleles showing the most associated TCRs and HLA-C alleles the fewest. According to a later analysis, parvovirus B19, influenza, CMV and Epstein-Barr virus appeared linked to several top co-occurrence clusters. Broadly in line with IMGT annotations, most TCR beta V segments showed up in productive rearrangements about 87% or about 30% of the time in an earlier analysis of 450 to 750 of the donors. Because HLA typing was unavailable for some donors at each locus, only the typed subset was used in association tests. V-gene and J-gene trimming of TCR beta chains was associated with a missense DCLRE1C variant in a later genetic analysis, and the association was replicated in an independent cohort. The cohort was sequenced for TCR beta chains only, and without alpha or paired-chain data the features that could be detected were limited. Specific HLA alleles were associated with 15,000 to 20,000 TCR beta sequences at a false discovery rate of 0.05 in a later analysis. The study listed around 160 TCR beta chains as associated with cytomegalovirus. Cytomegalovirus status was reported to be diagnosed by the classifier with high specificity and sensitivity in both the original and validation cohorts. Most CMV-associated TCR beta chains appeared to be HLA-restricted in a later analysis, and the HLA associations seemed to be driven largely by CMV exposure. Roughly uniform sequencing depth across donors was assumed in presence/absence analyses, although this assumption may not hold. Immune exposure information for the cohort was limited to CMV serostatus. It was suggested by the authors that the approach could potentially be generalized to other disease states and immunological phenotypes. Compared with the 666-donor mean, donors in an Asian-associated ancestry cluster had fewer N-insertions in productive TCRs, according to a later genetic analysis. A few of the identified cytomegalovirus-associated TCR beta chains were confirmed in vitro to be specific for cytomegalovirus antigens.

The library came from the immunoSEQ multiplex PCR assay. For the multiplex PCR, a mixture combining 60 forward primers for TCR Vbeta segments and 13 reverse primers for TCR Jbeta segments was used. A multiplex PCR assay on genomic DNA amplified the CDR3 region of rearranged TCR beta genes. The amplified TCR beta libraries were sequenced on the Illumina HiSeq System as 87-base-pair reads. On the authors' methods: A later analysis tallied around 87 million unique TCR beta chains across the 666 repertoires, and approximately 9.9 million of those chains were shared by two or more donors. A nearest-neighbor algorithm error-corrected the raw reads and collapsed the reads into unique sequences, merging closely related sequences to remove PCR and sequencing errors. To assign V, D and J gene segments, CDR3 sequences were aligned to IMGT reference sequences. Each retained sequence needed at least a six-nucleotide match to both a V gene segment and a J gene segment. Rearrangements were classified as productive when the CDR3 lacked stop codons and remained in frame with V and J, and all other rearrangements were classified as non-productive. Following IMGT convention, CDR3 was defined as the stretch from the second conserved V-encoded cysteine to the conserved J-encoded phenylalanine. In an earlier analysis of some 550 of the donors, sequences lacking an unambiguous match to a single V gene segment were excluded. In an earlier analysis of around 590 of the donors, a V segment was called functional when productive rearrangements were above 56.7%, and segregating when the standard deviation between donors exceeded 5%. A statistical classification framework was built for diagnosing cytomegalovirus status from the catalog of TCR beta chain sequences. In a later analysis, TCR nucleotide sequences were compared against IMGT/GENE-DB human TR gene sequences so that V and J genes could be assigned. Using the TCRdist pipeline, a later analysis assigned CDR3 sequences along with most-parsimonious VDJ recombination scenarios. A later analysis defined each TCR beta chain by its CDR3 amino acid sequence plus V-gene family, and excluded reads lacking a unique V-gene family. As a way to deal with suspected cross-contamination and a sequencing artifact, a later analysis dropped 450 to 700 nucleotide sequences that were highly shared and had low generation probability. In a later analysis, a clonal expansion index for each public chain was calculated from normalized within-repertoire ranks of inferred template counts. In a later analysis, generation probabilities were computed with a VDJ recombination model fitted to out-of-frame rearrangements, and the resulting probabilities were checked against IGoR. In a later analysis, hypergeometric tests were used to score TCR-TCR, TCR-HLA and TCR-CMV co-occurrence, with a repertoire-size bias correction applied to TCR pairs. False discovery rates were estimated in a later analysis by permuting HLA or CMV assignments 20 times. In a later analysis, co-occurring TCRs were grouped using DBSCAN, with TCRdist sequence similarity added in when clustering inside HLA-allele-positive subsets. Co-occurrence clustering excluded repertoires with fewer than 30,000 or more than 120,000 public chains, plus five with anomalous nucleotide sharing. What TCRdb holds here is the immuneACCESS table cut down to in-frame rearrangements. Part of the clones is not present; checked against another copy, under half of the missing clones reflect an unresolved V gene, and the others are unexplained. V and J calls plus clone size are reproduced from that table; the DNA served to infer D and trimming. Here the sample has roughly 250,000 clones; roughly 86% occur a single time. The leading ten clones occupy 2% to 2.5% of the sample.

Regarding this clone: Its cognate antigen has yet to be identified. The sample holds no much larger clone one base away, and base qualities are not on file.

The cohort consisted of hundreds of healthy bone marrow donors. Cohort members were all nominally healthy when sampled, although unrecorded immune exposures were likely present. The donor was CMV seropositive and was included in the group of 300 or so seropositive cohort members. A peripheral blood sample was collected from each donor, and TCR beta sequencing was performed on peripheral blood mononuclear cells. The Qiagen DNeasy Blood Extraction Kit was used to extract genomic DNA from the blood cell samples. Material for sequencing was PBMCs. The chain couples TRBV7-9 to TRBJ1-1; a stretch of 9 junction bases matches TRBD1. The clonotype was recovered from a woman between 40 and 55 years old in good health and CMV-seropositive. The CDR3 region: CASSSGQGKAFF. The sequenced DNA is TGTGCCAGCAGCTCGGGACAGGGTAAAGCTTTCTTT. With the rest looked up from the reference TRBV7-9 and TRBJ1-1 genes rather than sequenced, the full variable domain is DTGVSQNPRHKITKRGQNVTFRCDPISEHNRLYWYRQTLGQGPEFLTYFQNEAQLEKSRLLSDRFSAERPKGSFSTLEIQRTEQGDSAMYLCASSSGQGKAFFGQGTRLTVV.